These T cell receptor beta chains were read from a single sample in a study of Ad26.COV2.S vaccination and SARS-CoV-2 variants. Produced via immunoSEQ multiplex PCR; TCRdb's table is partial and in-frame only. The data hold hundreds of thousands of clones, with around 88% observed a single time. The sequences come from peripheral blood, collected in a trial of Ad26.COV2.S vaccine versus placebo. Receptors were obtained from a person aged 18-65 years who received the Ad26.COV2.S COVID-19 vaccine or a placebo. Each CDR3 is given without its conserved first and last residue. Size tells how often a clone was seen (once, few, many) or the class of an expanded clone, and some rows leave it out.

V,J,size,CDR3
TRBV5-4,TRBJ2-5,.,ASSFGQVLETQY
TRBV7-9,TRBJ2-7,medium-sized,ASSLGANEQY
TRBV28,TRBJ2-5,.,ASSPQGPLQKTQY
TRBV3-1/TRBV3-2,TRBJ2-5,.,ASSPPSGDYPPETQY
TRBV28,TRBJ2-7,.,ASSSRQGGLYEQY
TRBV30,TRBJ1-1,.,AWSAPSDMTIWAF
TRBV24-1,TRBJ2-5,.,ATSDPTGTAQETQY
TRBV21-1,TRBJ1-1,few,ASSKAGAGF
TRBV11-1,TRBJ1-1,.,ASSHGGGTEAF
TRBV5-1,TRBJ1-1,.,ASSPRGGNTEAF
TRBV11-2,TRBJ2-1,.,ASSLRGFSGSYNEQF
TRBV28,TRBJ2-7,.,ASSSVTGTGHEQY
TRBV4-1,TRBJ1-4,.,ASSQVDFEFRTDTNEKLF
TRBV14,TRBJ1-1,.,ASSQVGTFAAF
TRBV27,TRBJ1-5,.,ASSPPRTRYSNQPQH
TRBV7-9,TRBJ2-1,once,ASSPKEKTGGNEQF
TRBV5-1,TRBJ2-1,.,ASSPEGGNWGEQF
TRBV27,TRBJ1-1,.,ASRRSWNTEAF
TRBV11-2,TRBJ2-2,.,ASSLARDTGELF
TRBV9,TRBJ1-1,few,ASSVAGMNTEAF
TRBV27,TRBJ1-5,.,ASRDRGLLNQPQH
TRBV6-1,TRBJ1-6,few,ASSERTNRGSPLH
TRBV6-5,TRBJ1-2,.,ASSYAQGGNYGYT
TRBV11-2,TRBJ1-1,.,ASSLDLLTPTEAF
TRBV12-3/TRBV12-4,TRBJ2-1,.,ASSFRREQF
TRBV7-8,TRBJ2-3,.,ASSSLAGITDTQY
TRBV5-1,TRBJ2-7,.,ASSLAPDSYEQY
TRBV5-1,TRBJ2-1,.,ASSLEGDFSYNEQF
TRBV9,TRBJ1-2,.,ASSDPQGDSYGYT
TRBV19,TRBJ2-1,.,ASSIDLFRGLNEQF
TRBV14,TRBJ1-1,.,ASSKGQVVTEAF
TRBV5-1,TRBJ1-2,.,ASSLGVTGDGYGYT
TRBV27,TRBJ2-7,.,ASSLGLARDEQY
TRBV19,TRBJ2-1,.,ASSSGQNWIHEQF
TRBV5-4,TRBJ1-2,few,ASSSDGNYGYT
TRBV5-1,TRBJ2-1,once,ASSLGDNYNEQF
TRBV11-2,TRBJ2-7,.,ASSSITDRAMYEQY
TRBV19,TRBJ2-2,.,ASSIPMAGGYRELF
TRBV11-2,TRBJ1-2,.,ASSPQGHGYGYT
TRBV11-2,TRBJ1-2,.,ASSQRQGIGGGYT
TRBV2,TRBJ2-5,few,ASSDVGGLAGGRETQY
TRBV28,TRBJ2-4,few,ASSPAFPLAKNIQY
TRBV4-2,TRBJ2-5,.,ASSPGTRLETQY
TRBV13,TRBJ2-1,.,ASSLGGPSDNEQF
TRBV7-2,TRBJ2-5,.,ASSAERDKETQY
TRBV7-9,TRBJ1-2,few,ASSPRTGMGFGYT
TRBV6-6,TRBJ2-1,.,ATGTGYNEQF
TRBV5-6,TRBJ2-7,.,ASTMGAGPYEQY
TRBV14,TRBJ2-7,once,ASSPKGLAGVEQY
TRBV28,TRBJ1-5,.,ASKMDGSNQPQH
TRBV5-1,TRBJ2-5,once,ASSSPKETQY
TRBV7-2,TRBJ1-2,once,ASSLESQGRVWDYGYT